The subject of this entry is one T cell receptor (beta chain). V trimming: 5 bases; J trimming: 5 bases; junction bases outside the gene matches: 8. CDR1 is MNHEY and CDR2 is SMNVEV in the germline V gene (reference sequence). The CDR3 sequence is 15 residues long. These data come from a study of T cell repertoires in cytomegalovirus infection. TCRdb called the reads again in MiXCR, with one record for every CDR3 protein. The sample holds approximately 200,000 distinct CDR3 sequences, 22% seen once. The receptor comes from a human donor in good health (CMV status not recorded). Some clones in this sample may be carry-over from other donors' samples. Sequencing was carried out using CD8+ T cells from PBMCs. The chain combines TRBV27 with TRBJ2-5; 10 nucleotides match TRBD2. CDR3 protein: CASSPTPGLAETQYF. Written as DNA, the CDR3 is TGTGCCAGCAGTCCTACCCCGGGACTAGCGGAGACCCAGTACTTC.